These 30 T cell receptor beta chains came from one sample sequenced in a study of CD8 T cells in Susac syndrome (dated 2019 in TCRdb). Library preparation was by the immunoSEQ multiplex PCR assay. RNA was extracted using the RNeasy kit, and roughly 0.5 to 1 microgram was reverse transcribed with random hexamers. The raw public reads went through TCRdb reprocessing: fastp at Q25, MiXCR clone calling, in-frame beta chains kept. Rows merge per CDR3 protein into single entries with the most common DNA and genes. The sample yields about 110,000 distinct CDR3 sequences; roughly 95% were counted once. Together, the top ten hold 0.4% to 0.5% of the sample. Specimen: CD8+ T cells from PBMCs. The receptors originated from a human donor with Susac syndrome.

V is TRBV20-1 and J is TRBJ2-3; D call uncertain. Germline-derived CDR1 and CDR2 are DFQATT and SNEGSKA (reference sequence). V was cut by 0 bases and J by 1 base, with 8 bases left in between. The CDR3 extends over 14 amino acids. The chain's CDR3 is CSARDRSGTDTQYF. The CDR3 nucleotides read TGCAGTGCTAGAGATCGGAGTGGCACAGATACGCAGTATTTT.

This clonotype was observed once. The CDR3 loop is CASPRGNEQFF. CDR3 DNA sequence: TGTGCCAGCCCGAGGGGTAATGAGCAGTTCTTC. This sequence joins TRBV2 and TRBJ2-1; tentatively, D is TRBD1 or TRBD2 (5 bases each). Germline lookup yields CDR1 SNHLY and CDR2 FYNNEI. Trimming shortened V by 8 bases and J by 7 bases, and 9 bases separated the two germline ends. This CDR3 contains 11 residues.

CDR3 protein: CASRTGTGNHEQYF. CDR3 nucleotides: TGTGCCAGCAGGACCGGGACAGGGAATCACGAGCAGTACTTC. The rearrangement links TRBV7-2 to TRBJ2-7; 9 nucleotides align to TRBD1. CDR1 is SGHTA, CDR2 FQGNSA, per germline. The CDR3 covers 14 residues. The V and J ends lost 6 bases and 5 bases, in that order; junction bases with no gene match: 8.

This chain links TRBV5-4 with TRBJ2-5; either TRBD1 or TRBD2 may fit D (5 bases each). The V gene lost 10 bases and the J gene lost 2 bases, with 18 bases spanning the gap. CDR3 length equals 14 residues. Germline CDR1 SGHNT, CDR2 YYREEE (reference sequence). CDR3: CAWSAGTVQETQYF. The DNA of the CDR3 is TGTGCCTGGAGCGCCGGGACGGTGCAAGAGACCCAGTACTTC.

V usage is TRBV12-3 or TRBV12-4 and J usage is TRBJ1-5, with D uncertain. CDR3 length: 14 residues. V shed 6 bases and J shed 6 bases, with 15 bases lying between them. CDR3 sequence: CASSLSVAGQPQHF. The CDR3 DNA follows: TGTGCCAGCAGCCTTAGTGTCGCGGGTCAGCCCCAGCATTTT.

This clonotype was seen a single time. This rearrangement joins TRBV12-3 or TRBV12-4 to TRBJ2-7; no definite D call. The CDR3 length is 12 residues. V was trimmed by 3 bases and J by 5 bases, leaving 8 bases between them. The CDR3 loop reads CASSFSVNEQYF. The CDR3 DNA sequence: TGTGCCAGCAGTTTTTCTGTAAACGAGCAGTACTTC.

The chain uses TRBV20-1 and TRBJ2-7; 12 bases align to TRBD2. CDR3 length equals 12 residues. V gave up 5 bases and J gave up 4 bases; unmatched junction bases: 0. From germline, CDR1 is DFQATT and CDR2 SNEGSKA (reference sequence). The CDR3 is CSAGLAGYEQYF. The CDR3, as DNA: TGCAGTGCTGGACTAGCGGGATACGAGCAGTACTTC.

This chain joins TRBV29-1 and TRBJ2-7; TRBD1 aligns across 9 bases. The CDR3 loop spans 15 amino acids. Germline assignment: CDR1 SQVTM and CDR2 ANQGSEA. V trimming: 3 bases; J trimming: 6 bases; junction bases outside the gene matches: 12. CDR3 coding DNA: TGCAGCGTTGAGAACAGGGGGCGCATGAAGGGCGAGCAGTACTTC. Its translation: CSVENRGRMKGEQYF.

The gene calls are TRBV12-3 or TRBV12-4 and TRBJ2-5; the D gene is possibly TRBD1 (8 bases). The V and J ends lost 6 bases and 7 bases respectively, with 21 bases between them. CDR3 length: 15 residues. CDR3 bases: TGTGCCAGCAGCACCCGGACAGGGTGGGGGGGGACCCAGTACTTC. It encodes CASSTRTGWGGTQYF.

The chain recombines TRBV13 with TRBJ1-1, with D perhaps matching TRBD1 (5 bases). V dropped 6 bases and J dropped 8 bases, with 22 bases sitting between them. CDR1 is PRHDT and CDR2 is FYEKMQ in the germline V gene (reference sequence). The CDR3 sequence is 15 residues long. The CDR3 here is CASRRQRDLFVEAFF. The CDR3 coding sequence is TGTGCCAGCAGACGCCAAAGGGACCTTTTCGTGGAAGCTTTCTTT.

The chain links TRBV7-6 to TRBJ2-1; D is unclear. The CDR3 sequence is 15 residues long. V lost 5 bases and J 3 bases, leaving 14 bases between the germline ends. CDR1 SGHVS and CDR2 FNYEAQ come from the germline V gene. The CDR3 spells CASSEGPSIYNEQFF. The CDR3 nucleotides read TGTGCCAGCAGCGAAGGACCCTCCATCTACAATGAGCAGTTCTTC.

V usage is TRBV20-1 and J usage is TRBJ2-1; TRBD2 matches at 10 bases. V lost 0 bases and J lost 5; bases outside the gene matches: 4. The CDR3 sequence is 15 residues long. Germline V gene data show CDR1 as DFQATT and CDR2 as SNEGSKA (reference sequence). The CDR3 loop reads CSAREAGGNNNEQFF. The CDR3, as DNA: TGCAGTGCTAGAGAAGCGGGGGGGAATAACAATGAGCAGTTCTTC.

The chain uses TRBV9 and TRBJ1-1; D unclear. There are 13 residues in the CDR3. V dropped 4 bases and J dropped 4 bases, with 11 bases sitting between them. Germline V lookup: CDR1 SGDLS, CDR2 YYNGEE. CDR3 region: CASSPPRGTEAFF. The DNA for the CDR3 is TGTGCCAGCAGCCCTCCGCGGGGCACTGAAGCTTTCTTT.

The genes are TRBV2 and TRBJ1-3; weak D call: TRBD1 (5 bases). The CDR3 spans 15 residues. The V and J ends lost 7 bases and 4 bases respectively, with 17 bases between them. The germline V gene has CDR1 SNHLY and CDR2 FYNNEI. The CDR3 nucleotides read TGTGCCAGCAACCCACGATCAGGGCTCGGAAACACCATATATTTT. This gives the protein CASNPRSGLGNTIYF.

V and J are TRBV25-1 and TRBJ2-4; D is possibly TRBD2 (5 bases). The CDR3 is 14 amino acids. Germline V gene data show CDR1 as MGHDK and CDR2 as SYGVNS. The V end was cut by 4 bases, the J end by 6 bases, with 13 bases between. The CDR3, as DNA: TGTGCCAGCAGTGGAAGAGAGGGTAGAAACATTCAGTACTTC. Encoded protein: CASSGREGRNIQYF.

The V call is TRBV20-1, the J call TRBJ1-1; weak D call: TRBD1 (6 bases). This CDR3 region has 15 residues. Germline V gene sequence: CDR1 DFQATT, CDR2 SNEGSKA (reference sequence). V dropped 0 bases and J dropped 5 bases, with 16 bases sitting between them. CDR3 in amino acids: CSARELQGGWTEAFF. The CDR3 nucleotides read TGCAGTGCTAGAGAATTACAGGGAGGATGGACTGAAGCTTTCTTT.

This clonotype appeared a single time. The CDR3 DNA sequence: TGTGCCAGCAGCCAACAACCGAACACTGAAGCTTTCTTT. It codes for CASSQQPNTEAFF. The chain joins TRBV2 to TRBJ1-1, with no clear D. CDR3 length: 13 residues. The germline CDR1 and CDR2 sequences are SNHLY and FYNNEI. Trimming left V 6 bases short and J 1 base short, with 9 bases between.

The chain combines TRBV12-3 or TRBV12-4 with TRBJ1-2; D unresolved. This CDR3 has 13 residues. V gave up 0 bases and J gave up 6 bases, with 8 bases separating them. The CDR3 DNA reads as TGTGCCAGCAGTTTAGCCAGCTGGGATGGCTACACCTTC. The encoded protein is CASSLASWDGYTF.

The gene calls are TRBV15 and TRBJ1-1; D not certain. Trimming took 1 base from V and 4 from J, leaving 7 bases between them. The CDR3 runs to 13 residues. Germline V gene sequence: CDR1 LNHNV, CDR2 YYDKDF (reference sequence). The CDR3 sequence is CATSRVAGTEAFF. The CDR3 DNA is TGTGCCACCAGCAGAGTAGCCGGCACTGAAGCTTTCTTT.

This chain links TRBV4-3 with TRBJ2-1; 9 bases line up with TRBD1. The V gene's germline CDR1 is LGHNA and CDR2 YSLEER. This CDR3 has 15 amino acids. V lost 0 bases to trimming and J lost 7 bases; unmatched junction nucleotides: 4. CDR3: CASSQDSDRGNEQFF. DNA for the CDR3: TGCGCCAGCAGCCAAGATTCGGACAGGGGAAATGAGCAGTTCTTC.

The chain employs TRBV27 and TRBJ2-2; D may be TRBD1 or TRBD2 (6 bases each). The CDR3 has 15 residues. With 3 bases removed from V and 4 bases from J, the gap between germline ends came to 12 bases. In germline, CDR1 is MNHEY, CDR2 SMNVEV (reference sequence). CDR3 coding DNA: TGTGCCAGCAGTTTTTCGGGGGCGGGCACCGGGGAGCTGTTTTTT. Translated, it gives CASSFSGAGTGELFF.

The rearrangement joins TRBV6-2 or TRBV6-3 to TRBJ2-1; D gene unclear. Germline-derived CDR1 and CDR2 are MNHEY and SVGEGT. CDR3 length equals 13 residues. V gave up 6 bases and J gave up 5 bases, with 11 bases separating them. The CDR3 is CASRPGGDNEQFF. The CDR3, as DNA: TGTGCCAGCAGGCCCGGTGGTGACAATGAGCAGTTCTTC.

The chain recombines TRBV9 with TRBJ2-7, with 9 nucleotides matching TRBD1. This CDR3 spans 14 amino acids. Germline assignment: CDR1 SGDLS and CDR2 YYNGEE. The trim removed 3 bases at V and 3 bases at J, leaving 4 bases unmatched. CDR3 protein: CASSGRTGDYEQYF. CDR3 coding DNA: TGTGCCAGCAGCGGGCGGACAGGGGACTACGAGCAGTACTTC.

The chain has TRBV4-2 and TRBJ1-1; no clear D gene. The CDR3 runs 15 residues. CDR1 is LGHNA, CDR2 YNFKEQ, per germline. Trimming left V 2 bases short and J 7 bases short, with 17 bases between. Here the CDR3 reads CASSQYRAPEIEAFF. The CDR3 nucleotides are TGTGCCAGCAGCCAATATCGTGCACCAGAGATTGAAGCTTTCTTT.

The V and J genes are TRBV20-1 and TRBJ1-2; D is uncertain. The CDR3 is made up of 11 amino acids. Germline CDR1 DFQATT, CDR2 SNEGSKA (reference sequence). Trimming pared 3 bases from V and 8 bases from J, leaving 10 bases between. This chain's CDR3 is CSAREGRGYTF. CDR3 bases: TGCAGTGCTAGGGAAGGGAGAGGCTACACCTTC.

The chain joins TRBV15 to TRBJ2-7; 7 nucleotides agree with TRBD2. The CDR3 is made up of 13 amino acids. Germline loops: CDR1 LNHNV, CDR2 YYDKDF (reference sequence). V shed 5 bases, J shed 6 bases, and the junction held 7 bases outside the gene matches. CDR3: CATSQTGEGEQYF. CDR3 nucleotides: TGTGCCACCAGCCAGACCGGGGAGGGCGAGCAGTACTTC. Full variable domain (remainder filled in from reference TRBV15 and TRBJ2-7): DAMVIQNPRYQVTQFGKPVTLSCSQTLNHNVMYWYQQKSSQAPKLLFHYYDKDFNNEADTPDNFQSRRPNTSFCFLDIRSPGLGDTAMYLCATSQTGEGEQYFGPGTRLTVT.

The chain recombines TRBV20-1 with TRBJ2-6; D is undetermined. Germline V gene sequence: CDR1 DFQATT, CDR2 SNEGSKA (reference sequence). The CDR3 sequence is 14 residues long. Trimming took off 1 base at V and 1 base at J, with 5 bases between the two ends. This CDR3 reads CSARAKSGANVLTF. The CDR3, as DNA: TGCAGTGCTAGAGCCAAGTCTGGGGCCAACGTCCTGACTTTC.

The V gene is TRBV7-9, the J gene TRBJ2-7; the match to TRBD1 covers 9 bases. Germline CDR1 and CDR2: SEHNR and FQNEAQ (reference sequence). V was clipped by 5 bases and J by 6 bases; unmatched bases: 2. This CDR3 spans 12 amino acids. The CDR3 DNA follows: TGTGCCAGCAGCACAGGGGGCCGCGAGCAGTACTTC. This codes for CASSTGGREQYF.

This clonotype was found once. J is TRBJ2-7 and V is TRBV7-8; 8 bases are a match to TRBD1. CDR1 is SGHVS and CDR2 is FQNEAQ in the germline V gene. This CDR3 region has 15 residues. V lost 2 bases and J lost 5; bases outside the gene matches: 8. The CDR3: CASSLNRGQGDEQYF. The CDR3 region has the DNA TGTGCCAGCAGCTTAAACCGTGGACAGGGTGACGAGCAGTACTTC.

The V and J genes are TRBV5-4 and TRBJ2-2, with no clear D. The CDR3 spans 12 residues. Germline V gives CDR1 SGHNT, CDR2 YYREEE (reference sequence). V lost 5 bases, J lost 7 bases, and 9 bases lay in between. CDR3 residues: CASSSGDGELFF. The CDR3 region has the DNA TGTGCCAGCAGTTCCGGAGACGGGGAGCTGTTTTTT. Full variable domain (missing parts from reference TRBV5-4 and TRBJ2-2): ETGVTQSPTHLIKTRGQQVTLRCSSQSGHNTVSWYQQALGQGPQFIFQYYREEENGRGNFPPRFSGLQFPNYSSELNVNALELDDSALYLCASSSGDGELFFGEGSRLTVL.